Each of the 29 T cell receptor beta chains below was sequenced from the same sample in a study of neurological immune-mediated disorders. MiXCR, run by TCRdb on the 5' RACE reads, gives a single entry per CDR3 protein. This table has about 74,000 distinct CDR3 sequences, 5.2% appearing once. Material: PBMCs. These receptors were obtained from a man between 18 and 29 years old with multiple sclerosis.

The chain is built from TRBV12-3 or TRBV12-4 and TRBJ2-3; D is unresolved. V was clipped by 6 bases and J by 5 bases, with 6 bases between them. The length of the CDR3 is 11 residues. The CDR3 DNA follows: TGTGCCAGCAGAACCCGAGATACGCAGTATTTT. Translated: CASRTRDTQYF.

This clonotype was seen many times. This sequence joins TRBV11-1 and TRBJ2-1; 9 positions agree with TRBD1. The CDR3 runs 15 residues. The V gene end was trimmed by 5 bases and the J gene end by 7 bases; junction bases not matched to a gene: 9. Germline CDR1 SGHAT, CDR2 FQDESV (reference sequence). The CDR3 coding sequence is TGTGCCAGCAGCCGCTACGGGACAGGGCGAAATGAGCAGTTCTTC. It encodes CASSRYGTGRNEQFF.

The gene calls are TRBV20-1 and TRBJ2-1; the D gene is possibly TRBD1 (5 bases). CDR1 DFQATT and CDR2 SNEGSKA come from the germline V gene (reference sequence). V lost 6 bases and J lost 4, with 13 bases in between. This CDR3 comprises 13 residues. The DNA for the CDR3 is TGCAGTGCATCGACAGACAGATACAATGAGCAGTTCTTC. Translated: CSASTDRYNEQFF.

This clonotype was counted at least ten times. CDR3 region: CASSRTGRLVGEKLFF. CDR3 nucleotide sequence: TGTGCCAGCAGCCGGACAGGGCGACTTGTTGGGGAAAAACTGTTTTTT. The rearrangement links TRBV7-2 to TRBJ1-4; 8 bases align to TRBD1. Germline V gene data show CDR1 as SGHTA and CDR2 as FQGNSA. The CDR3 extends over 16 amino acids. The V gene end was trimmed by 5 bases and the J gene end by 8 bases; junction bases not matched to a gene: 13. Combining the CDR3 with reference TRBV7-2 and TRBJ1-4 gives the whole variable domain GAGVSQSPSNKVTEKGKDVELRCDPISGHTALYWYRQSLGQGLEFLIYFQGNSAPDKSGLPSDRFSAERTGGSVSTLTIQRTQQEDSAVYLCASSRTGRLVGEKLFFGSGTQLSVL.

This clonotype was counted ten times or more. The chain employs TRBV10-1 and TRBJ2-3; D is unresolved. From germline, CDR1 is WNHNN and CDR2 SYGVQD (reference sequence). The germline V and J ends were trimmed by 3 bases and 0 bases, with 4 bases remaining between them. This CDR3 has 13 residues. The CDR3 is CASSDRSTDTQYF. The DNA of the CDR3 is TGCGCCAGCAGTGACAGAAGCACAGATACGCAGTATTTT.

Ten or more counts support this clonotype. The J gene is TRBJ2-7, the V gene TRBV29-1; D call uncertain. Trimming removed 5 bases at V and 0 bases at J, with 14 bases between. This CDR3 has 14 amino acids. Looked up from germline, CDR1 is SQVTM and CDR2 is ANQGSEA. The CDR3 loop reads CSVTSLSSSYEQYF. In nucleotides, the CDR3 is TGCAGCGTTACCAGTCTATCCAGCTCCTACGAGCAGTACTTC.

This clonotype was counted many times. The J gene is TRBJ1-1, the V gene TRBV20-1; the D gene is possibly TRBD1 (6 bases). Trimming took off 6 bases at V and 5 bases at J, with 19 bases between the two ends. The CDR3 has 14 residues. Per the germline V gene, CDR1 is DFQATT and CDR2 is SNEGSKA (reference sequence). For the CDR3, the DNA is TGCAGTGCCGAAGGGACAATGTCTAGGACTGAAGCTTTCTTT. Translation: CSAEGTMSRTEAFF.

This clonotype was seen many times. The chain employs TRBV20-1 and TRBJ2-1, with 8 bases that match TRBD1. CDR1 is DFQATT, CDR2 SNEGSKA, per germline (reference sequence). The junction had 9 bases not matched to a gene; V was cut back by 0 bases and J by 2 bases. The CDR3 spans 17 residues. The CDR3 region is CSARDLWGTGTYNEQFF. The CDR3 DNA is TGCAGTGCTAGAGATCTCTGGGGGACAGGTACCTACAATGAGCAGTTCTTC.

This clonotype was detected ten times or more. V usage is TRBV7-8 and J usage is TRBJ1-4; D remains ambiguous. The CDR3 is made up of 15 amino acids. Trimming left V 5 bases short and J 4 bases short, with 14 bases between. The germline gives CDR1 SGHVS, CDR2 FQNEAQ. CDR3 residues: CASSEFRTVNEKLFF. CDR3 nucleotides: TGTGCCAGCAGCGAATTTAGGACCGTTAATGAAAAACTGTTTTTT. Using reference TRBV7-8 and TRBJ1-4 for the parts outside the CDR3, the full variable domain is GAGVSQSPRYKVAKRGQDVALRCDPISGHVSLFWYQQALGQGPEFLTYFQNEAQLDKSGLPSDRFFAERPEGSVSTLKIQRTQQEDSAVYLCASSEFRTVNEKLFFGSGTQLSVL.

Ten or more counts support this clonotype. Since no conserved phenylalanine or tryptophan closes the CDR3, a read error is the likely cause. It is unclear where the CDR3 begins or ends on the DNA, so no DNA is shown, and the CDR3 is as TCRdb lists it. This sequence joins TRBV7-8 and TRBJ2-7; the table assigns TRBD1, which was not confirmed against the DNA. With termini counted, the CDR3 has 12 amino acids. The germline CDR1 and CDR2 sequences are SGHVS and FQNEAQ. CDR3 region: CASSSTGTGMGI.

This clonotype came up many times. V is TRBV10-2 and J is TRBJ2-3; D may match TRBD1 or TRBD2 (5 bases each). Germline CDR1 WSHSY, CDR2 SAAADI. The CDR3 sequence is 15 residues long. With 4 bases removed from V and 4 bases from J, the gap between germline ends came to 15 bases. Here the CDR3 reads CASSATAGRADTQYF. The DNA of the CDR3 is TGCGCCAGCAGTGCCACCGCAGGGCGGGCAGATACGCAGTATTTT.

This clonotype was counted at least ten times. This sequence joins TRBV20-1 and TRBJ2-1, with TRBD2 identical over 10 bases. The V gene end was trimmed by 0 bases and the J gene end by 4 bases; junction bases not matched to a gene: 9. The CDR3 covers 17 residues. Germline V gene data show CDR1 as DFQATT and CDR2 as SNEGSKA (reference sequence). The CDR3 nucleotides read TGCAGTGCTAGAGACCGAAAAAGCGGGAGGGGTTACAATGAGCAGTTCTTC. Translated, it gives CSARDRKSGRGYNEQFF.

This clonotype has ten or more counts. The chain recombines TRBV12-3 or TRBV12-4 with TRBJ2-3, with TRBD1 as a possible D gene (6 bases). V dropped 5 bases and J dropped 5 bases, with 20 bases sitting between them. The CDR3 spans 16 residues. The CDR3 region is CASSLTWGQGIDTQYF. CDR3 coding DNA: TGTGCCAGCAGTCTAACTTGGGGGCAGGGGATAGATACGCAGTATTTT.

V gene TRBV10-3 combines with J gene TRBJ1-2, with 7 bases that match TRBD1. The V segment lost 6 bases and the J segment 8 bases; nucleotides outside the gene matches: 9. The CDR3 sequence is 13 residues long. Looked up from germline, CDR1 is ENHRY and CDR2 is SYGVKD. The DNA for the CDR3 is TGTGCCATCAGCCAGACAGGGAGTCAAGGCTACACCTTC. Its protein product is CAISQTGSQGYTF.

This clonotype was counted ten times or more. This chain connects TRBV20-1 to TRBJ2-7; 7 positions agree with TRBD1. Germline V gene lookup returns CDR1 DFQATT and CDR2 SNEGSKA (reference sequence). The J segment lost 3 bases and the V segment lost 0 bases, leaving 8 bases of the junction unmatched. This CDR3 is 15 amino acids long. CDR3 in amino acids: CSARDRDRAFYEQYF. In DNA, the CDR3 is TGCAGTGCTAGAGATCGCGACAGGGCTTTCTACGAGCAGTACTTC.

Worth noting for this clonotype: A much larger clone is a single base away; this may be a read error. The CDR3 coding sequence is TGCGTCAGCAGGTTAGAATCCCCCACAGATACGCAGTATTTT. Protein sequence: CVSRLESPTDTQYF. The chain is built from TRBV5-1 and TRBJ2-3, with no clear D. Germline assignment: CDR1 SGHRS and CDR2 YFSETQ. The CDR3 sequence is 14 residues long.

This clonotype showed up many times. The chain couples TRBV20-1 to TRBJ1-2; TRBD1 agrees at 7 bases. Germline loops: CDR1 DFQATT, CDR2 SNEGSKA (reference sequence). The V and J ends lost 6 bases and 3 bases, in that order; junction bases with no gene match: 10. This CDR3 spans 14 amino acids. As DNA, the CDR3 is TGCAGTGCACCTAAGACAGGGAGGGACTATGGCTACACCTTC. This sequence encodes CSAPKTGRDYGYTF.

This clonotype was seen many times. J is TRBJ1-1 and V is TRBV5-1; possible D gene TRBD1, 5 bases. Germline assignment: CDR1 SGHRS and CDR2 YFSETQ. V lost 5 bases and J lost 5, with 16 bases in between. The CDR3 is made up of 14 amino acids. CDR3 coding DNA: TGCGCCAGCAGAGGCGGAGTGGGGGGGACTGAAGCTTTCTTT. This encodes CASRGGVGGTEAFF.

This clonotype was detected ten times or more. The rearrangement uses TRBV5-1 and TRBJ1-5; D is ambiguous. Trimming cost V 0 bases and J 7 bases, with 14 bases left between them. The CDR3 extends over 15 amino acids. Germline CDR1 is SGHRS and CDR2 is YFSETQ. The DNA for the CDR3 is TGCGCCAGCAGCTTGGAAGCAGGATATGGCCAGCCCCAGCATTTT. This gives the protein CASSLEAGYGQPQHF.

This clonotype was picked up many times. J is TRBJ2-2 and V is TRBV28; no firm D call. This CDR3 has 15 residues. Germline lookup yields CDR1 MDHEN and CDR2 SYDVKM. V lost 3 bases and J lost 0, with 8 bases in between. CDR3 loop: CASSFRLANTGELFF. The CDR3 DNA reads TGTGCCAGCAGTTTCCGGCTAGCGAACACCGGGGAGCTGTTTTTT.

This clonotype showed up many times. CDR3 in DNA: TGTGCCATCAGTGAGGGGGCTAGCTCCTACAATGAGCAGTTCTTC. This sequence encodes CAISEGASSYNEQFF. The chain combines TRBV10-3 with TRBJ2-1; D is perhaps TRBD1 (5 bases). Germline lookup yields CDR1 ENHRY and CDR2 SYGVKD. CDR3 size: 15 residues. V lost 2 bases, J lost 0 bases, and 8 bases lay in between.

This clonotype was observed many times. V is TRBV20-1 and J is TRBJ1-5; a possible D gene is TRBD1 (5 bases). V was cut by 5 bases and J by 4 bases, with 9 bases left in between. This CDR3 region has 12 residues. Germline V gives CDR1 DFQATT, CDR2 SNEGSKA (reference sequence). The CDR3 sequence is CSAGAGNQPQHF. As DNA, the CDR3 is TGCAGTGCTGGGGCGGGGAATCAGCCCCAGCATTTT.

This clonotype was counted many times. The CDR3 sequence: CASSPNSNEQFF. CDR3 DNA: TGCGCCAGCAGCCCGAACAGCAATGAGCAGTTCTTC. The chain joins TRBV5-1 to TRBJ2-1, with D uncertain. Germline V CDR1 and CDR2: SGHRS, YFSETQ. The CDR3 is 12 amino acids. Trimming removed 4 bases at V and 6 bases at J, with 8 bases between.

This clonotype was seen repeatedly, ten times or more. This CDR3 reads CATSRNRGSGNTIYF. CDR3 sequence (DNA): TGTGCCACCAGCAGGAACAGGGGAAGTGGAAACACCATATATTTT. The chain employs TRBV15 and TRBJ1-3; TRBD1 matches 7 bases. Trimming took 3 bases from V and 3 from J; bases not matched to a gene: 5. Germline CDR1 is LNHNV and CDR2 is YYDKDF (reference sequence). This CDR3 has 15 residues.

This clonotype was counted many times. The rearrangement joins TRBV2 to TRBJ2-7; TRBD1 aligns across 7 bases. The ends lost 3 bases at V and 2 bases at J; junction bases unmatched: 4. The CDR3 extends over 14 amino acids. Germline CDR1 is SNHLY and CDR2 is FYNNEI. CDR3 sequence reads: CASSDQTGTYEQYF. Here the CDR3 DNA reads TGTGCCAGCAGTGACCAGACAGGGACCTACGAGCAGTACTTC.

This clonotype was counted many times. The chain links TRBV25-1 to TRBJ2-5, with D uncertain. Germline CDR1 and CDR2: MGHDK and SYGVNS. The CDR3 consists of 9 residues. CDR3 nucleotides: TGTGCGCTTAAAGAGACCCAGTACTTC. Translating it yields CALKETQYF.

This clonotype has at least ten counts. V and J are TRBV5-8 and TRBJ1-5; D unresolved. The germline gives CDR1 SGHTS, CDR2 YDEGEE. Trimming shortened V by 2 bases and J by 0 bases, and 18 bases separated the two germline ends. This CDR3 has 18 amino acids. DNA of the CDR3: TGTGCCAGCAGCTTTCTTCGGGCGTCCTTAAATAGCAATCAGCCCCAGCATTTT. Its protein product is CASSFLRASLNSNQPQHF.

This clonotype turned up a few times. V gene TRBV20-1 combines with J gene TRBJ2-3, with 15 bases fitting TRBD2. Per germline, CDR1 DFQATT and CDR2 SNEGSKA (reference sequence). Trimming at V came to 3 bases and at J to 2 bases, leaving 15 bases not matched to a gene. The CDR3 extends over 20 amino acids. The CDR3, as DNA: TGCAGTGCTAGCGCTAAGCCTGGGACTAGCGGGGGGCCAACCACAGATACGCAGTATTTT. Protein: CSASAKPGTSGGPTTDTQYF.

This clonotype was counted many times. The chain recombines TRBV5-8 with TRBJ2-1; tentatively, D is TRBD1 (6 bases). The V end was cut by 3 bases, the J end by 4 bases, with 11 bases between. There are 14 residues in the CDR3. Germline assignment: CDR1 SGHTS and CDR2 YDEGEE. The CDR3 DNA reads TGTGCCAGCAGCTCGGACAGCTTGTACAATGAGCAGTTCTTC. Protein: CASSSDSLYNEQFF.